This passage covers 23 T cell receptor beta chains from one sample sequenced in a study of blood T cell repertoires in COVID-19. Clones were sequenced by immunoSEQ multiplex PCR, and TCRdb holds only the in-frame ones, with some missing. The sample lists 300,000 to 350,000 clones; approximately 90% were seen once. Material for sequencing was peripheral blood. The receptors originated from a man aged 18 to 35 with active or convalescent COVID-19.

The V and J genes are TRBV7-2 and TRBJ1-4, with TRBD1 matching 7 bases. This CDR3 is 14 amino acids long. With V trimmed by 3 bases and J by 5 bases, 3 bases remained unmatched. Germline CDR1 reads SGHTA; CDR2 reads FQGNSA. The CDR3 DNA sequence: TGTGCCAGCAGCTTGGGACAGTACAATGAAAAACTGTTTTTT. Translating it yields CASSLGQYNEKLFF. Variable domain in full (rest from reference TRBV7-2 and TRBJ1-4): GAGVSQSPSNKVTEKGKDVELRCDPISGHTALYWYRQSLGQGLEFLIYFQGNSAPDKSGLPSDRFSAERTGGSVSTLTIQRTQQEDSAVYLCASSLGQYNEKLFFGSGTQLSVL.

The J gene is TRBJ2-7, the V gene TRBV7-8; 7 nucleotides agree with TRBD2. In germline, CDR1 is SGHVS, CDR2 FQNEAQ. The CDR3 covers 14 residues. V shed 1 base, J shed 3 bases, and the junction held 3 bases outside the gene matches. As DNA, the CDR3 is TGTGCCAGCAGCTTAGGAGCGGGATACTACGAGCAGTACTTC. Residues: CASSLGAGYYEQYF. Filled out from reference TRBV7-8 and TRBJ2-7, the complete variable domain reads GAGVSQSPRYKVAKRGQDVALRCDPISGHVSLFWYQQALGQGPEFLTYFQNEAQLDKSGLPSDRFFAERPEGSVSTLKIQRTQQEDSAVYLCASSLGAGYYEQYFGPGTRLTVT.

The chain's CDR3 is CASSLKGGTGTEQFF. Here the CDR3 DNA reads TGTGCCAGCAGCTTGAAAGGTGGGACAGGGACTGAGCAGTTCTTC. The V call is TRBV5-4, the J call TRBJ2-1; TRBD1 matches at 9 bases. Trimming removed 1 base from V and 9 bases from J; junction bases left unmatched: 8. In germline, CDR1 is SGHNT, CDR2 YYREEE (reference sequence). This CDR3 contains 15 residues.

This sequence joins TRBV3-1 (or the pseudogene TRBV3-2) and TRBJ2-2; no firm D call. V shed 6 bases and J shed 6 bases, with 17 bases lying between them. CDR1 and CDR2 (germline): LGHDT, YNNKEL (reference sequence). The CDR3 length is 15 residues. CDR3 DNA sequence: TGTGCCAGCAGTGATCCGGTGACTCCATCCGGGGAGCTGTTTTTT. Translated, it gives CASSDPVTPSGELFF.

The chain employs TRBV6-5 and TRBJ1-1; 9 bases match TRBD1. The germline V gene encodes CDR1 MNHEY and CDR2 SVGAGI. This CDR3 comprises 15 residues. Unmatched junction bases numbered 9, after V lost 3 bases and J lost 7 bases. This CDR3 reads CASSYIGDRVNEAFF. In DNA form, the CDR3 reads TGTGCCAGCAGTTATATCGGGGACAGGGTCAATGAAGCTTTCTTT.

V and J are TRBV27 and TRBJ2-5, with 9 nucleotides matching TRBD2. CDR3 length: 14 residues. Trimming took 2 bases from V and 5 from J; bases not matched to a gene: 3. Per germline, CDR1 MNHEY and CDR2 SMNVEV (reference sequence). The CDR3 sequence: CASSLGLAGETQYF. CDR3 nucleotides: TGTGCCAGCAGTTTAGGGCTAGCGGGGGAGACCCAGTACTTC.

CDR3 in amino acids: CASRGDRISSGELFF. CDR3 in DNA: TGTGCCAGCAGGGGGGACAGGATCTCCTCCGGGGAGCTGTTTTTT. The chain employs TRBV7-9 and TRBJ2-2, with 8 bases matching TRBD1. Trimming removed 6 bases from V and 6 bases from J; junction bases left unmatched: 9. Germline values: CDR1 SEHNR, CDR2 FQNEAQ (reference sequence). This CDR3 spans 15 amino acids.

J is TRBJ2-1 and V is TRBV5-1; a weak D match, TRBD1 (6 bases). The CDR3 totals 16 residues. The ends were cut back, 0 bases at V and 7 bases at J, with 17 bases in the middle. Per germline, CDR1 SGHRS and CDR2 YFSETQ. The CDR3 reads CASSLGTAMQGNEQFF. CDR3 coding DNA: TGCGCCAGCAGCTTGGGGACAGCGATGCAGGGAAATGAGCAGTTCTTC.

This clone was found many times. V gene TRBV27 combines with J gene TRBJ1-1; D remains ambiguous. Germline V gene lookup returns CDR1 MNHEY and CDR2 SMNVEV (reference sequence). This CDR3 has 11 residues. V was clipped by 6 bases and J by 7 bases, with 9 bases between them. The CDR3 sequence: CASSLGDEAFF. DNA for the CDR3: TGTGCCAGCAGCCTCGGGGATGAAGCTTTCTTT.

The count of this clone is one. This sequence joins TRBV5-6 and TRBJ1-5; D uncertain. CDR3 length: 13 residues. Deletions cut 0 bases from V and 13 bases from J, with 14 bases between. Germline V gene data show CDR1 as SGHDT and CDR2 as YYEEEE. For the CDR3, the DNA is TGTGCCAGCAGCTTGGACGGAGGGCTTTCTCAGCATTTT. It translates to CASSLDGGLSQHF.

The CDR3 coding sequence is TGTGCCAGCAGTTCTTACGAGCAGTACTTC. It yields the protein CASSSYEQYF. V and J are TRBV12-3 or TRBV12-4 and TRBJ2-7; no clear D gene. The CDR3 runs to 10 residues. The germline V and J ends were trimmed by 4 bases and 4 bases, with 2 bases remaining between them.

CDR3 residues: CASSGGANGYTF. The CDR3 DNA is TGTGCCAGTAGCGGAGGGGCAAATGGCTACACCTTC. This chain links TRBV19 with TRBJ1-2; tentative D call: TRBD1 (5 bases). CDR3 length equals 12 residues. Germline assignment: CDR1 LNHDA and CDR2 SQIVND (reference sequence). V was cut by 6 bases and J by 6 bases, with 11 bases left in between. Complete variable domain (other parts from reference TRBV19 and TRBJ1-2): DGGITQSPKYLFRKEGQNVTLSCEQNLNHDAMYWYRQDPGQGLRLIYYSQIVNDFQKGDIAEGYSVSREKKESFPLTVTSAQKNPTAFYLCASSGGANGYTFGSGTRLTVV.

CDR3 in DNA: TGTGCCAGCAGCGTCCGGGACAGGGGGGGGGAGCAGTTCTTC. This translates into CASSVRDRGGEQFF. This sequence joins TRBV5-4 and TRBJ2-1; 11 nucleotides line up with TRBD1. CDR1 and CDR2 (germline): SGHNT, YYREEE (reference sequence). The CDR3 loop spans 14 amino acids. J lost 10 bases, V lost 4 bases, and 7 bases had no gene match.

This sequence joins TRBV7-2 and TRBJ2-7; the D gene is possibly TRBD1 (5 bases). Germline CDR1 SGHTA, CDR2 FQGNSA. The ends were cut back, 5 bases at V and 4 bases at J, with 15 bases in the middle. The CDR3 contains 14 residues. The CDR3 loop is CASSLDSASYEQYF. In DNA form, the CDR3 reads TGTGCCAGCAGCCTCGACAGTGCGTCTTACGAGCAGTACTTC.

The gene calls are TRBV7-2 and TRBJ1-2; the D gene is possibly TRBD1 (6 bases). The CDR3 spans 13 residues. V dropped 5 bases and J dropped 4 bases, with 11 bases sitting between them. The germline V gene encodes CDR1 SGHTA and CDR2 FQGNSA. The CDR3 is CASSPRTAYGYTF. CDR3 coding DNA: TGTGCCAGCAGCCCTAGGACAGCCTATGGCTACACCTTC.

This clone has only a few counts. This chain links TRBV27 with TRBJ2-1, with 10 bases matching TRBD2. Germline V gene data show CDR1 as MNHEY and CDR2 as SMNVEV (reference sequence). The CDR3 has 16 amino acids. The V segment lost 3 bases and the J segment 2 bases; nucleotides outside the gene matches: 4. CDR3: CASSFRAGGPYNEQFF. CDR3 coding DNA: TGTGCCAGCAGTTTCCGAGCGGGAGGGCCCTACAATGAGCAGTTCTTC.

The CDR3 region has the DNA TGTGCCAGCAGCGCTACGGACCGAATCGGGGGGCAGTACTTC. Translating gives CASSATDRIGGQYF. The chain has TRBV9 and TRBJ2-7; D may be TRBD2 (6 bases). V was trimmed by 3 bases and J by 9 bases, leaving 19 bases between them. CDR1 and CDR2 from the germline V gene are SGDLS and YYNGEE. The CDR3 totals 14 residues.

The chain is built from TRBV11-2 and TRBJ2-1, with TRBD2 matching 9 bases. The CDR3 extends over 12 amino acids. The V gene end was trimmed by 0 bases and the J gene end by 16 bases; junction bases not matched to a gene: 4. Germline V lookup: CDR1 SGHAT, CDR2 FQNNGV. In DNA, the CDR3 is TGTGCCAGCAGCTTAGATCTCGGGACTAGCTTCTTC. It translates to CASSLDLGTSFF.

This rearrangement joins TRBV19 to TRBJ1-5; D not certain. This CDR3 comprises 13 residues. Trimming took 7 bases from V and 7 from J, leaving 14 bases between them. Per germline, CDR1 LNHDA and CDR2 SQIVND (reference sequence). Here the CDR3 reads CASKASGEQPQHF. For the CDR3, the DNA is TGTGCCAGTAAGGCTTCCGGGGAGCAGCCCCAGCATTTT.

The chain is built from TRBV20-1 and TRBJ1-6, with D tentatively TRBD1 (5 bases). V was cut by 3 bases and J by 10 bases, with 13 bases left in between. Looked up from germline, CDR1 is DFQATT and CDR2 is SNEGSKA (reference sequence). CDR3 length: 13 amino acids. CDR3 residues: CSASMQGWSPLHF. CDR3 coding DNA: TGCAGTGCTAGTATGCAGGGATGGTCACCCCTCCACTTT.

CDR3 bases: TGCGCCAGCAGCAAGACAGAGGAGAGTGAAAAACTGTTTTTT. It encodes CASSKTEESEKLFF. This chain links TRBV5-1 with TRBJ1-4; TRBD1 might be the D (5 bases). The germline V and J ends were trimmed by 4 bases and 7 bases, with 14 bases remaining between them. Germline V gene data show CDR1 as SGHRS and CDR2 as YFSETQ. The CDR3 totals 14 residues.

This clone occurred once. The chain joins TRBV24-1 to TRBJ2-3; 10 bases map to TRBD1. The CDR3 has 17 residues. From germline, CDR1 is KGHDR and CDR2 SFDVKD. V shed 4 bases, J shed 2 bases, and the junction held 8 bases outside the gene matches. The CDR3: CATSDSRTGGLTDTQYF. CDR3 sequence (DNA): TGTGCCACCAGTGACTCTCGGACAGGGGGGCTCACAGATACGCAGTATTTT.

The rearrangement joins TRBV5-8 to TRBJ1-5; no firm D call. CDR1 and CDR2 from the germline V gene are SGHTS and YDEGEE. This CDR3 region has 13 residues. Trimming removed 0 bases at V and 7 bases at J, with 8 bases between. The CDR3 loop is CASSLEPFQPQHF. CDR3 nucleotides: TGTGCCAGCAGCTTGGAGCCGTTCCAGCCCCAGCATTTT.